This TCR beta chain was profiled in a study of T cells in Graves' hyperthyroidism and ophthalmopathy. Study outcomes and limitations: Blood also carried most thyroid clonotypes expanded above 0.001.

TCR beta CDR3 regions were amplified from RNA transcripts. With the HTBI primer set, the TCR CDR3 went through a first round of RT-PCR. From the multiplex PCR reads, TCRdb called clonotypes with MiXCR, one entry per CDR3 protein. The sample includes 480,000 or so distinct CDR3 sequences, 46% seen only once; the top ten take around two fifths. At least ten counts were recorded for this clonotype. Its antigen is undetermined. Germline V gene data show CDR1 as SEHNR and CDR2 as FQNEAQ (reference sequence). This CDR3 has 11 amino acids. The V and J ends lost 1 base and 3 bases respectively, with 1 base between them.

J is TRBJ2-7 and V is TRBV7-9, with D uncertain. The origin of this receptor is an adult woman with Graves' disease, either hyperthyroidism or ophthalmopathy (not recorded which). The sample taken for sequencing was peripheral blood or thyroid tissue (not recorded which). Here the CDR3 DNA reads TGTGCCAGCAGCTTAGACTACGAGCAGTACTTC. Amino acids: CASSLDYEQYF.